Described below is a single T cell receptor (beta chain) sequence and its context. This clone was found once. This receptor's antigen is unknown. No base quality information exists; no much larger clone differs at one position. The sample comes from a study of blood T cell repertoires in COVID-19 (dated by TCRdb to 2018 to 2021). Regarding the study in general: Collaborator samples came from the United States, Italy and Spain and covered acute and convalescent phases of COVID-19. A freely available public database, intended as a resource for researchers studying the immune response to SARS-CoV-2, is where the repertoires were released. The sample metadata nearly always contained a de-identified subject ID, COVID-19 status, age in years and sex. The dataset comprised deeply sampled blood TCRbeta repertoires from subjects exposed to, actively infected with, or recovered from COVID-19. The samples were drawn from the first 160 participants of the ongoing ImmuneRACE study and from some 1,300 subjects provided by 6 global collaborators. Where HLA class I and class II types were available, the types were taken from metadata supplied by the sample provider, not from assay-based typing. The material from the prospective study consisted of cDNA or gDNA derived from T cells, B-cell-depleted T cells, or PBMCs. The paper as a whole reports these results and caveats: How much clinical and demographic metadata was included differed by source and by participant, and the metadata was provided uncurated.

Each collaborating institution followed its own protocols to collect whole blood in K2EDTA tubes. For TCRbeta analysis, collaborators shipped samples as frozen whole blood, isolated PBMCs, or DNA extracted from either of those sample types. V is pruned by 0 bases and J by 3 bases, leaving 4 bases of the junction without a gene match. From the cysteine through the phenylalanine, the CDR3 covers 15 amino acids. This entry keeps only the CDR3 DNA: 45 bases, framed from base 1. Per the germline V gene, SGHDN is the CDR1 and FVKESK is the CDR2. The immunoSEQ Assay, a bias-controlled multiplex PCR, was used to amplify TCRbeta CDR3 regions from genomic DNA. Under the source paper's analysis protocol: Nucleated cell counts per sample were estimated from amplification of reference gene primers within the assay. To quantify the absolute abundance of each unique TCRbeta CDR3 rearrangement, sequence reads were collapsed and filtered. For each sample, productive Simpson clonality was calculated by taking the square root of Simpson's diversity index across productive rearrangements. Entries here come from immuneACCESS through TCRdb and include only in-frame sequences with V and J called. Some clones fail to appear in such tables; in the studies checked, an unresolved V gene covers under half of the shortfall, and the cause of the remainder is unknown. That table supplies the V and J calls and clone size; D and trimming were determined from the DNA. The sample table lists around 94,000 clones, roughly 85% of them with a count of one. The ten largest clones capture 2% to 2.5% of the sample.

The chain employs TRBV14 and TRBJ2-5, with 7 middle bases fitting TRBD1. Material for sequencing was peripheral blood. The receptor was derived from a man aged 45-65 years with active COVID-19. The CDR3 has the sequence CASSQDWQGEETQYF. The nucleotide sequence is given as TGTGCCAGCAGCCAAGATTGGCAGGGGGAAGAGACCCAGTACTTC.